The 32 T cell receptor beta chains reported below all come from one sample, sequenced in a study of technical replicates of blood from a handful of donors. Here immunoSEQ multiplex PCR was the method, and the copy in TCRdb shows in-frame clones only, minus some. Here the sample spans approximately 70,000 clones, approximately 93% being singletons. Sequencing was carried out using T cells isolated from PBMCs. The source of these receptors is a human donor in good health.

The CDR3 DNA follows: TGTGCCAGTAGTATAGGACTATTGTACAATGAGCAGTTCTTC. This translates into CASSIGLLYNEQFF. The genes are TRBV19 and TRBJ2-1; a possible D gene is TRBD2 (5 bases). The CDR3 extends over 14 amino acids. The germline V gene has CDR1 LNHDA and CDR2 SQIVND (reference sequence). Trimming stripped 1 base from V and 4 bases from J, with 8 bases between.

The rearrangement uses TRBV19 and TRBJ2-4; 11 nucleotides match TRBD2. The germline CDR1 and CDR2 sequences are LNHDA and SQIVND (reference sequence). Trimming took 7 bases from V and 0 from J; bases not matched to a gene: 17. This CDR3 comprises 20 residues. Here the CDR3 DNA reads TGTGCCAGTAAGGGTAGCGGGAGGGCCGGCGAGGCTTTAGCCAAAAACATTCAGTACTTC. This sequence encodes CASKGSGRAGEALAKNIQYF.

The chain couples TRBV18 to TRBJ2-1; TRBD1 matches at 9 bases. Germline trimming cut 5 bases from V and 8 bases from J; bases unmatched to any gene: 10. Germline V CDR1 and CDR2: KGHSH, LQKENI. This CDR3 has 15 residues. CDR3 amino acids: CASSYRDRVLDEQFF. CDR3 in DNA: TGTGCCAGCTCATACCGGGACAGGGTTCTTGATGAGCAGTTCTTC.

The genes are TRBV28 and TRBJ2-7; the match to TRBD1 covers 8 bases. The CDR3 sequence is 14 residues long. Losses at the gene ends were 2 bases for V and 5 bases for J; bases not matched to a gene: 5. CDR1 MDHEN and CDR2 SYDVKM come from the germline V gene. The CDR3 loop reads CASSLRTGKNEQYF. In DNA form, the CDR3 reads TGTGCCAGCAGTTTAAGGACAGGGAAGAACGAGCAGTACTTC.

The chain couples TRBV6-6 to TRBJ2-1, with TRBD2 matching 11 bases. Germline CDR1 is MNHNY and CDR2 is SVGAGI (reference sequence). CDR3 length equals 16 residues. J gave up 8 bases and V 0 bases, and 6 bases lay outside the gene matches. The CDR3 spells CASSYSSLAGGYEQFF. CDR3 nucleotide sequence: TGTGCCAGCAGTTACTCGAGCCTAGCGGGAGGCTATGAGCAGTTCTTC.

The genes are TRBV10-3 and TRBJ2-3, with 9 bases fitting TRBD2. V shed 2 bases, J shed 1 base, and the junction held 7 bases outside the gene matches. Germline V lookup: CDR1 ENHRY, CDR2 SYGVKD. The CDR3 length is 17 residues. Written as DNA, the CDR3 is TGTGCCATCAGTGAGAGCGGGAGGAGGGGCGGCACAGATACGCAGTATTTT. It yields the protein CAISESGRRGGTDTQYF.

The chain uses TRBV6-5 and TRBJ1-4, with 7 bases aligning to TRBD1. Germline V gene sequence: CDR1 MNHEY, CDR2 SVGAGI. The CDR3 runs to 12 residues. The J segment lost 6 bases and the V segment lost 6 bases, leaving 1 base of the junction unmatched. The chain's CDR3 is CASSQGDEKLFF. CDR3 DNA sequence: TGTGCCAGCAGCCAGGGGGATGAAAAACTGTTTTTT.

The chain links TRBV11-3 to TRBJ1-5; D remains ambiguous. Germline-derived CDR1 and CDR2 are SGHNT and YENEEA. V lost 8 bases and J 0 bases, leaving 8 bases between the germline ends. CDR3 size: 13 residues. CDR3 nucleotides: TGTGCCAGCTCGCAGTCTAGCAATCAGCCCCAGCATTTT. This translates into CASSQSSNQPQHF.

The J gene is TRBJ1-5, the V gene TRBV19, with D unclear. The CDR3 totals 17 residues. CDR1 is LNHDA, CDR2 SQIVND, per germline (reference sequence). Deletions cut 0 bases from V and 0 bases from J, with 12 bases between. The CDR3 DNA reads TGTGCCAGTAGTATAGATCTGGGAGACAATAGCAATCAGCCCCAGCATTTT. Its protein is CASSIDLGDNSNQPQHF.

The rearrangement links TRBV5-1 to TRBJ2-7, with 9 bases fitting TRBD2. V was clipped by 4 bases and J by 10 bases; unmatched bases: 9. Germline-derived CDR1 and CDR2 are SGHRS and YFSETQ. The CDR3 runs 13 residues. The CDR3 DNA reads TGCGCCAGCAGCAGGGGCCTAGCGGGACGACAGTACTTC. Residues: CASSRGLAGRQYF.

This clone has a single count. One junction end does not reproduce the germline sequence, and a read error may be involved. The rearrangement joins TRBV7-7 to TRBJ2-1, with a possible D match to TRBD1 (6 bases). Germline CDR1 SSHAT, CDR2 FNYEAQ (reference sequence). This CDR3 has 15 amino acids. CDR3 sequence reads: CASSRGHYSYNEQFF. For the CDR3, the DNA is TGTGCTAGCAGCCGGGGACACTACTCCTACAATGAGCAGTTCTTC.

This clone was seen a single time. The rearrangement links TRBV7-9 to TRBJ2-7; 8 bases are shared with TRBD1. The trim removed 4 bases at V and 0 bases at J, leaving 2 bases unmatched. This CDR3 is built from 14 residues. CDR1 SEHNR and CDR2 FQNEAQ come from the germline V gene (reference sequence). The CDR3 loop reads CASSWDRSSYEQYF. Written as DNA, the CDR3 is TGTGCCAGCAGCTGGGACAGGAGCTCCTACGAGCAGTACTTC. The full variable domain, its missing parts supplied by reference TRBV7-9 and TRBJ2-7, is DTGVSQNPRHKITKRGQNVTFRCDPISEHNRLYWYRQTLGQGPEFLTYFQNEAQLEKSRLLSDRFSAERPKGSFSTLEIQRTEQGDSAMYLCASSWDRSSYEQYFGPGTRLTVT.

This clone was observed once. The J gene is TRBJ2-7, the V gene TRBV7-9; 9 bases match TRBD2. This CDR3 is built from 13 residues. V trimming: 4 bases; J trimming: 7 bases; junction bases outside the gene matches: 5. The germline gives CDR1 SEHNR, CDR2 FQNEAQ (reference sequence). The CDR3, as DNA: TGTGCCAGCAGCTCGGGACTAGCTCGAGAGCAGTACTTC. It encodes CASSSGLAREQYF. The entire variable domain, with the rest obtained from reference TRBV7-9 and TRBJ2-7, is as follows: DTGVSQNPRHKITKRGQNVTFRCDPISEHNRLYWYRQTLGQGPEFLTYFQNEAQLEKSRLLSDRFSAERPKGSFSTLEIQRTEQGDSAMYLCASSSGLAREQYFGPGTRLTVT.

The V and J genes are TRBV7-9 and TRBJ2-1, with D possibly TRBD1 on 5 matching bases. V was pared by 5 bases and J by 8 bases, with 13 bases between. The CDR3 extends over 13 amino acids. Per the germline V gene, CDR1 is SEHNR and CDR2 is FQNEAQ (reference sequence). CDR3 loop: CASSPPGFHEQFF. The CDR3 DNA reads as TGTGCCAGCAGCCCCCCAGGGTTTCATGAGCAGTTCTTC.

This sequence joins TRBV5-4 and TRBJ1-2, with D maybe TRBD1 (5 bases). In germline, CDR1 is SGHNT, CDR2 YYREEE (reference sequence). This CDR3 spans 14 amino acids. V was shortened by 2 bases and J by 8 bases, with 16 bases between the two germline ends. The CDR3 reads CASSLKGLGRGYTF. The CDR3 coding sequence is TGTGCCAGCAGCTTAAAGGGGTTGGGCCGGGGCTACACCTTC.

The chain's CDR3 is CAWSDPGRGYNEQFF. The CDR3, as DNA: TGTGCCTGGAGTGACCCTGGGAGGGGCTACAATGAGCAGTTCTTC. This sequence joins TRBV30 and TRBJ2-1, with 7 nucleotides matching TRBD2. J lost 3 bases, V lost 1 base, and 6 bases had no gene match. The CDR3 sequence is 15 residues long. Germline V gene sequence: CDR1 GTSNPN, CDR2 SVGIG (reference sequence).

This clone turned up a few times. V and J are TRBV4-1 and TRBJ2-7, with TRBD2 matching over 7 bases. Losses at the gene ends were 4 bases for V and 7 bases for J; bases not matched to a gene: 16. The CDR3 length is 16 residues. CDR1 is MGHRA, CDR2 YSYEKL, per germline. CDR3 sequence: CASSRAAGATGGEQYF. CDR3 sequence (DNA): TGCGCCAGCAGCCGGGCGGCGGGAGCCACCGGGGGGGAGCAGTACTTC.

The chain joins TRBV10-3 to TRBJ2-7; 11 bases are a match to TRBD2. The CDR3 spans 14 residues. Germline V gene sequence: CDR1 ENHRY, CDR2 SYGVKD. J lost 4 bases, V lost 6 bases, and 5 bases had no gene match. CDR3: CAIRGTSGEYEQYF. The CDR3 coding sequence is TGTGCCATCAGAGGGACTAGCGGAGAATACGAGCAGTACTTC.

On this clone: In the same sample, other DNA sequences code for this CDR3. This chain connects TRBV9 to TRBJ2-3, with TRBD2 matching over 13 bases. From germline, CDR1 is SGDLS and CDR2 YYNGEE. The CDR3 totals 15 residues. J lost 3 bases, V lost 3 bases, and 1 base had no gene match. DNA for the CDR3: TGTGCCAGCAGCGGGACTAGCGGGAGTACAGATACGCAGTATTTT. This codes for CASSGTSGSTDTQYF. Looking up the rest from reference TRBV9 and TRBJ2-3 gives the full variable domain: DSGVTQTPKHLITATGQRVTLRCSPRSGDLSVYWYQQSLDQGLQFLIQYYNGEERAKGNILERFSAQQFPDLHSELNLSSLELGDSALYFCASSGTSGSTDTQYFGPGTRLTVL.

This rearrangement joins TRBV6-5 to TRBJ1-1; TRBD1 matches 7 bases. Germline loops: CDR1 MNHEY, CDR2 SVGAGI. The length of the CDR3 is 14 residues. V lost 5 bases to trimming and J lost 4 bases; unmatched junction nucleotides: 7. The chain's CDR3 is CASSTGVGVTEAFF. CDR3 nucleotide sequence: TGTGCCAGCAGTACAGGGGTGGGGGTCACTGAAGCTTTCTTT.

This sequence joins TRBV6-1 and TRBJ2-2; 7 positions agree with TRBD2. This CDR3 has 13 amino acids. Germline V gene lookup returns CDR1 MNHNS and CDR2 SASEGT. V dropped 6 bases and J dropped 7; count of bases not matched to a gene: 5. CDR3 sequence reads: CASRREVGGELFF. The CDR3 bases are TGTGCCAGCAGACGGGAGGTCGGCGGGGAGCTGTTTTTT.

This chain uses TRBV7-2 with TRBJ1-2; weak D call: TRBD1 (6 bases). Germline CDR1 and CDR2: SGHTA and FQGNSA. Trimming removed 6 bases at V and 4 bases at J, with 15 bases between. The CDR3 consists of 14 residues. CDR3 sequence (DNA): TGTGCCAGCAGAGAACTACAGGGTAGCTATGGCTACACCTTC. It specifies CASRELQGSYGYTF.

The chain employs TRBV28 and TRBJ1-1, with TRBD1 as a possible D gene (5 bases). CDR3 length: 14 residues. Germline V gene sequence: CDR1 MDHEN, CDR2 SYDVKM. The V end was cut by 3 bases, the J end by 6 bases, with 14 bases between. DNA for the CDR3: TGTGCCAGCAGTTTCGCCAGGGTATCGGCTGAAGCTTTCTTT. This translates into CASSFARVSAEAFF.

This sequence joins TRBV19 and TRBJ2-7, with TRBD1 matching over 7 bases. Germline CDR1 LNHDA, CDR2 SQIVND (reference sequence). J lost 0 bases, V lost 2 bases, and 1 base had no gene match. The CDR3 runs to 14 residues. This CDR3 reads CASSITGVSYEQYF. The CDR3 region has the DNA TGTGCCAGTAGTATAACAGGGGTCTCCTACGAGCAGTACTTC.

The chain links TRBV4-1 to TRBJ2-1; 15 bases match TRBD2. V trimming: 3 bases; J trimming: 8 bases; junction bases outside the gene matches: 11. CDR3 size: 18 residues. Germline-derived CDR1 and CDR2 are MGHRA and YSYEKL. The CDR3 here is CASSQPRKGLAGGHEQFF. Written as DNA, the CDR3 is TGCGCCAGCAGCCAGCCCCGGAAGGGACTAGCGGGAGGCCATGAGCAGTTCTTC.

CDR3 sequence reads: CASRLSNQPQHF. The DNA for the CDR3 is TGTGCCAGTAGATTAAGCAATCAGCCCCAGCATTTT. The chain carries TRBV19 and TRBJ1-5; D is undetermined. The CDR3 has 12 residues. Germline-derived CDR1 and CDR2 are LNHDA and SQIVND (reference sequence). V was cut by 6 bases and J by 1 base, with 4 bases left in between. Drawing the rest from reference TRBV19 and TRBJ1-5, the complete variable domain is DGGITQSPKYLFRKEGQNVTLSCEQNLNHDAMYWYRQDPGQGLRLIYYSQIVNDFQKGDIAEGYSVSREKKESFPLTVTSAQKNPTAFYLCASRLSNQPQHFGDGTRLSIL.

This sequence joins TRBV2 and TRBJ2-7; 9 bases fit TRBD2. There are 15 residues in the CDR3. Germline V gives CDR1 SNHLY, CDR2 FYNNEI. After removal of 7 bases from V and 4 bases from J, the junction contained 11 bases not matched to a gene. The CDR3 nucleotides are TGTGCCAGCATGGTAAGGCGGGAGGGCCTTTACGAGCAGTACTTC. As protein: CASMVRREGLYEQYF. The whole variable domain, filled in from reference TRBV2 and TRBJ2-7, reads EPEVTQTPSHQVTQMGQEVILRCVPISNHLYFYWYRQILGQKVEFLVSFYNNEISEKSEIFDDQFSVERPDGSNFTLKIRSTKLEDSAMYFCASMVRREGLYEQYFGPGTRLTVT.

This clone was counted once. The V and J genes are TRBV30 and TRBJ2-7; TRBD2 might be the D (5 bases). Trimming shortened V by 2 bases and J by 7 bases, and 15 bases separated the two germline ends. The germline gives CDR1 GTSNPN, CDR2 SVGIG (reference sequence). This CDR3 is built from 13 residues. The CDR3 sequence is CAWSRGNSREQYF. The CDR3 DNA reads TGTGCCTGGAGTCGAGGGAATTCGCGAGAGCAGTACTTC. Full variable domain (outside the CDR3, taken from reference TRBV30 and TRBJ2-7): SQTIHQWPATLVQPVGSPLSLECTVEGTSNPNLYWYRQAAGRGLQLLFYSVGIGQISSEVPQNLSASRPQDRQFILSSKKLLLSDSGFYLCAWSRGNSREQYFGPGTRLTVT.

The V gene is TRBV4-1, the J gene TRBJ2-7, with D unresolved. The CDR3 spans 14 residues. Trimming stripped 0 bases from V and 0 bases from J, with 6 bases between. Germline CDR1 and CDR2: MGHRA and YSYEKL. The DNA for the CDR3 is TGCGCCAGCAGCCAAGAAATCGGCTCCTACGAGCAGTACTTC. This encodes CASSQEIGSYEQYF.

V gene TRBV7-9 combines with J gene TRBJ2-7, with 7 nucleotides matching TRBD1. CDR1 is SEHNR, CDR2 FQNEAQ, per germline (reference sequence). Unmatched junction bases numbered 5, after V lost 7 bases and J lost 5 bases. CDR3 length: 12 residues. The chain's CDR3 is CASTVQGNEQYF. The CDR3 DNA is TGTGCCAGCACCGTACAGGGGAACGAGCAGTACTTC.

V is TRBV14 and J is TRBJ1-4; possibly TRBD1 for D (5 bases). The V gene's germline CDR1 is SGHDN and CDR2 FVKESK. The CDR3 is 15 residues long. Trimming left V 8 bases short and J 2 bases short, with 15 bases between. The CDR3 here is CASPAKGLTNEKLFF. Written as DNA, the CDR3 is TGTGCCAGCCCGGCCAAGGGGCTGACTAATGAAAAACTGTTTTTT.

The chain joins TRBV9 to TRBJ1-1, with a tentative D call TRBD1 (6 bases). The length of the CDR3 is 12 residues. The V gene lost 2 bases and the J gene lost 8 bases, with 10 bases spanning the gap. CDR1 SGDLS and CDR2 YYNGEE come from the germline V gene. The CDR3 reads CASSVGGLEAFF. Here the CDR3 DNA reads TGTGCCAGCAGCGTCGGGGGGCTCGAAGCTTTCTTT.